This TCR beta chain comes out of a study of T-cell memory formation after mild COVID-19 (dated by TCRdb to the early 2020s). At the level of the whole study: TCR sequence clusters from the two donors were found to be largely donor specific. In a couple of donors, T-cell clones that expanded and contracted after mild COVID-19 were followed by sequencing TCRalpha and TCRbeta repertoires longitudinally. Two young, previously healthy adult volunteers made up the cohort, one male and one female. Here is what the overall study found, with its caveats: Clones contracting from day 15 to 85 had balanced CD4/CD8 phenotypes, while a second wave expanding from day 15 to 37 was biased towards CD4+. Contracting CD4+ clones appeared mostly in the CM and EM memory subsets, whereas CD8+ clones were enriched in EMRA. The second-wave clones that peaked on day 37 were not confirmed to be SARS-CoV-2 specific. Only a couple of mild cases were covered in the study, and larger cohorts including severe cases with pre-infection samples were considered necessary. Some responding clones were detected in pre-infection memory, suggesting pre-existing cross-reactive memory T cells joined the SARS-CoV-2 response.

PBMCs were isolated by Ficoll-Paque density gradient centrifugation. From cysteine to phenylalanine, the CDR3 is 11 amino acids long. Just the 33-base CDR3 DNA is kept, in frame starting at base 1. The junction shows trimming of 6 bases on V and 10 bases on J, plus 12 bases between the germline ends. The sequencer listed for this sample is Illumina NovaSeq 6000. Using 5'RACE with constant-segment primers, TCRalpha and TCRbeta cDNA libraries were constructed, with sample barcodes and unique molecular identifiers added in the process. Trizol reagent was used to extract RNA from every sample. Library amplification was performed in two PCR steps, and a second sample barcode and Illumina TruSeq adapters were introduced in the second step. Libraries were sequenced on an Illumina NovaSeq with 2 x 150 bp paired-end reads. The paper's processing steps were these. The reads were demultiplexed and collapsed into UMI-guided consensus sequences using migec v1.2.7. Using mixcr v2.1.11, UMI consensuses were aligned to TRA and TRB V and J templates and then assembled into clonotypes. A clonotype was counted as expanded or contracted only if both edgeR and NoisET called the change significant, with noise models trained on biological replicates. For edgeR calls, a false discovery rate-adjusted p below 0.01 and a log2 fold-change threshold of 1 were applied. As an exploratory analysis of dynamics, max-normalized trajectories of the 1000 most abundant clonotypes were examined with PCA combined with hierarchical clustering. Separately sequenced CD4+ and CD8+ repertoires were used to assign a CD4 or CD8 phenotype to each responding clone. The public sequencing data were trimmed at Q25 with fastp and processed into clonotypes with MiXCR by TCRdb, which kept only in-frame beta chains. Merged by CDR3 protein, the rows form single entries marked with the most common genes and DNA. The V and J calls and clone size are TCRdb's, not the authors'. The sample has 300,000 or so distinct CDR3 sequences on record, about a sixth of them singletons. Jointly, the top ten make up roughly 25% of the sample.

As regards this clonotype: Its target antigen remains unknown. No much larger clone is present one base from it, and per-base qualities are unavailable.

Specimen: PBMCs or a T cell subset sorted from them (not recorded which). The TCR was taken from a young man who had mild COVID-19 (a few samples of this study predate the infection). The sample titles of this study are shuffled in the database, so cell type and time point are left out; the donor was told from shared clones. The chain couples TRBV12-3 or TRBV12-4 to TRBJ1-1, with the D gene not clear enough to name. The nucleotide sequence reads TGTGCCAGCAGGGGCTTCATGGGAGCTTTCTTT. Translated, it gives CASRGFMGAFF.